The rows below give T cell receptor beta chains drawn from one sample of a study of identifying expanded T cells in peripheral blood. Some clones are missing from TCRdb's copy, which holds only in-frame ones; the method was immunoSEQ multiplex PCR. This table holds roughly 100,000 clones, approximately 88% found once. What was sequenced was blood. All receptors derive from a person aged 18-70 years in good health. Each CDR3 is given with its conserved first and last residue. A D gene is named only where the DNA matches it firmly. Size is omitted from some rows. Given values are once, few, many or a class for expanded clones.

V	J	D	size	DNA	CDR3
TRBV7-3	TRBJ2-1	TRBD2	NA	TGTGCCAGCAGCCCCCTCATGGCGGGGGGAAACAATGAGCAGTTCTTC	CASSPLMAGGNNEQFF
TRBV11-1	TRBJ2-7	NA	NA	TGTGCCAGCAGCTTGGCACGGGCCTACGAGCAGTACTTC	CASSLARAYEQYF
TRBV6-1	TRBJ2-1	TRBD2	NA	TGTGCCAGCAGTGAGATGAGCGGGATTGATGAGCAGTTCTTC	CASSEMSGIDEQFF
TRBV27	TRBJ1-1	NA	NA	TGTGCCAGCAGTTCGGACCGGGGATCTGAAGCTTTCTTT	CASSSDRGSEAFF
TRBV19	TRBJ1-5	TRBD1	NA	TGTGCCAGTAGTAGGAGAGGGGGACAGGGCAGTTATAGCAATCAGCCCCAGCATTTT	CASSRRGGQGSYSNQPQHF
TRBV6-5	TRBJ1-2	NA	NA	TGTGCCAGCAGTACCCCGCAACTCTATGGCTACACCTTC	CASSTPQLYGYTF
TRBV5-4	TRBJ2-1	TRBD2	NA	TGTGCCAGCGTCGGCTCTCTGGCGGGAGGGCTCGGGGAGCAGTTCTTC	CASVGSLAGGLGEQFF
TRBV6-1	TRBJ2-7	NA	NA	TGTGCCAGCAGTGCATTATACGAGCAGTACTTC	CASSALYEQYF
TRBV25-1	TRBJ1-2	NA	NA	TGTGCCAGCAGTGAGTCAGGGCGAGATGGCTACACCTTC	CASSESGRDGYTF
TRBV28	TRBJ2-5	NA	NA	TGTGCCAGCAGTTTTTGGCAGGGGGCTAAAAGCGGGAGAGTAGAGACCCAGTACTTC	CASSFWQGAKSGRVETQYF
TRBV14	TRBJ1-2	NA	NA	TGTGCCAGCAGCCAAGTTCCAGGGCAAAGATATGGCTACACCTTC	CASSQVPGQRYGYTF
TRBV2	TRBJ2-3	NA	NA	TGTGCCAGCAGTGCTATGACAGGATTTTCAGATACGCAGTATTTT	CASSAMTGFSDTQYF
TRBV10-2	TRBJ2-1	TRBD2	NA	TGCGCCAGCAGTGCCCCGGGGCGCGGGGGGAAGTTCTTC	CASSAPGRGGKFF
TRBV28	TRBJ2-7	TRBD1	NA	TGTGCCAGCAGTTCCCCGGGACAGGGGGCTTACGAGCAGTACTTC	CASSSPGQGAYEQYF
TRBV5-4	TRBJ1-3	NA	NA	TGTGCCAGCAGCTTGCAGGGGAACTCTGGAAACACCATATATTTT	CASSLQGNSGNTIYF
TRBV6-1	TRBJ2-1	TRBD2	NA	TGTGCCAGCAGTGAAGACCGGAGACTAGCGGGGAGCAATGAGCAGTTCTTC	CASSEDRRLAGSNEQFF
TRBV10-1	TRBJ2-7	NA	few	TGCGCCAGCAGTGAGGTTATCACAGAGCAGTACTTC	CASSEVITEQYF
TRBV5-4	TRBJ1-1	NA	NA	TGTGCCAGCACCCCGAGGCAGTCTGTCCAATGGGACACTGAAGCTTTCTTT	CASTPRQSVQWDTEAFF
TRBV7-2	TRBJ2-1	NA	NA	TGTGCCAGCAGCGAGACTGCGGGGTTCAATGAGCAGTTCTTC	CASSETAGFNEQFF
TRBV5-1	TRBJ1-6	TRBD1	NA	TGCGCCAGCAGCTCCGACAGGGGTGGTAATTCACCCCTCCACTTT	CASSSDRGGNSPLHF
TRBV28	TRBJ1-5	TRBD1	NA	TGTGCCAGCAGTCCAAGGACAGGGGGATCGGGTCAGCCCCAGCATTTT	CASSPRTGGSGQPQHF
TRBV7-7	TRBJ2-3	NA	NA	TGTGCCAGCAGCCAGGGGCTTTATCTAGCAGATACGCAGTATTTT	CASSQGLYLADTQYF
TRBV6-1	TRBJ2-7	TRBD1	NA	TGTGCCAGCACCGAGAGGGGACAGGGAGACTACGAGCAGTACTTC	CASTERGQGDYEQYF
TRBV29-1	TRBJ2-5	TRBD2	NA	TGCAGCGCCTTGGGACTAGCGGGAGGGAGCGGAGAGACCCAGTACTTC	CSALGLAGGSGETQYF
TRBV11-2	TRBJ2-7	NA	NA	TGTGCCAGCAGCATTACCCCGGACAGGCAGTACTTC	CASSITPDRQYF
TRBV7-9	TRBJ2-6	TRBD2	once	TGTGCCAGCAGCCCAAGTTACGGGAGGGGCTCTGGGGCCAACGTCCTGACTTTC	CASSPSYGRGSGANVLTF
TRBV7-3	TRBJ1-1	NA	NA	TGTGCCAGCAGCTTTGGTCCGAACACTGAAGCTTTCTTT	CASSFGPNTEAFF
TRBV11-2	TRBJ2-6	NA	NA	TGTGCCAGCAGCAGAGACGGGAGCTCTGGGGCCAACGTCCTGACTTTC	CASSRDGSSGANVLTF
TRBV7-8	TRBJ2-7	TRBD1	NA	TGTGCCAGCAGCCCAAGACAGGGGGGAGGCACCTTTTACGAGCAGTACTTC	CASSPRQGGGTFYEQYF
TRBV5-5	TRBJ2-7	TRBD1	few	TGTGCCAGCAGAGGGACAGGGGGCGCCCAGCAGTACTTC	CASRGTGGAQQYF
TRBV25-1	TRBJ2-7	TRBD1	NA	TGTGCCAGCAGTGAATGGGCAGGGGGCGAGCAGTACTTC	CASSEWAGGEQYF
TRBV4-1	TRBJ1-6	NA	NA	TGCGCCAGCAGCCGCCAGGGAAGCTCCTATAATTCACCCCTCCACTTT	CASSRQGSSYNSPLHF